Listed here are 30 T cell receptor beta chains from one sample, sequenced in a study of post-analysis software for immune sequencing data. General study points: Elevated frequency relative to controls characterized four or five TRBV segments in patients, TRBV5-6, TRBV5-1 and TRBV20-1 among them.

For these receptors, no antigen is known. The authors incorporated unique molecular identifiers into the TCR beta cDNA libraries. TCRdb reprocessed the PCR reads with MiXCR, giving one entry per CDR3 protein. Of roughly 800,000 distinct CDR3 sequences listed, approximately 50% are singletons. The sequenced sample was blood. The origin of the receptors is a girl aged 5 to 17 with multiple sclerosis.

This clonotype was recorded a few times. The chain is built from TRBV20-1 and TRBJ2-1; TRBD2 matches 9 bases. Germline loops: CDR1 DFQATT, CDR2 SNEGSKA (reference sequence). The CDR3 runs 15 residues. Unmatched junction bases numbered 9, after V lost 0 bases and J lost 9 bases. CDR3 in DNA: TGCAGTGCTAGAGATTCAGCGGGGGGTCGGGGTGAGCAGTTCTTC. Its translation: CSARDSAGGRGEQFF.

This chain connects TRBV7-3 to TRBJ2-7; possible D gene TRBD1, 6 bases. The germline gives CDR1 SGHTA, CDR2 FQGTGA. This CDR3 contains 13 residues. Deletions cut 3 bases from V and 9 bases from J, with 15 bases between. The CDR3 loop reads CASSLDQGLAQYF. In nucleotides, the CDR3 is TGTGCCAGCAGCTTGGACCAGGGGCTGGCGCAGTACTTC.

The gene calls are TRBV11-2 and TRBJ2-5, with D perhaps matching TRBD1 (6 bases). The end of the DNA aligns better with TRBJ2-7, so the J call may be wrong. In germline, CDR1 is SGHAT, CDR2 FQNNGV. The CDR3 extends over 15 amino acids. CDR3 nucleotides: TGTGCCAGCAGCTTAGGGACGGTGACAGGACGCGAGCAGTACTTC. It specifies CASSLGTVTGREQYF.

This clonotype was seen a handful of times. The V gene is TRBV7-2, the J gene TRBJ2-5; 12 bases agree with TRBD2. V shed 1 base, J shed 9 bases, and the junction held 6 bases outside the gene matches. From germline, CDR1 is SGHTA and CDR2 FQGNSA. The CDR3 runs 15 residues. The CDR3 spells CASSLDGLAGGPQYF. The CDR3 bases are TGTGCCAGCAGCTTAGATGGCCTAGCGGGGGGGCCCCAGTACTTC.

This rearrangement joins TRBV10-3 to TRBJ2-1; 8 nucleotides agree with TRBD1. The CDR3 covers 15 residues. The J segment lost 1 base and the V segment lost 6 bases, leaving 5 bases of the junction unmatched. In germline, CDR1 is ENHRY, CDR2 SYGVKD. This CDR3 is CAIRPDRGSYNEQFF. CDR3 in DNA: TGTGCCATCAGGCCAGACAGGGGATCCTACAATGAGCAGTTCTTC.

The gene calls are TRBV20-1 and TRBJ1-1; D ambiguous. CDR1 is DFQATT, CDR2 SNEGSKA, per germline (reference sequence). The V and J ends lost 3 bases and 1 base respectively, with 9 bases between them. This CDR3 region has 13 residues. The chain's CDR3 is CSASPDANTEAFF. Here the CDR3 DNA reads TGCAGTGCTAGCCCGGACGCGAACACTGAAGCTTTCTTT.

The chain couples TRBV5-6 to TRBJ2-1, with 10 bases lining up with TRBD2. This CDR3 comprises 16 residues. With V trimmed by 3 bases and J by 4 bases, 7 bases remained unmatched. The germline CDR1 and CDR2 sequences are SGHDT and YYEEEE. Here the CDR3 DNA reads TGTGCCAGCAGCTGGATTCTAGCGGGAGCTTACAATGAGCAGTTCTTC. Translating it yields CASSWILAGAYNEQFF.

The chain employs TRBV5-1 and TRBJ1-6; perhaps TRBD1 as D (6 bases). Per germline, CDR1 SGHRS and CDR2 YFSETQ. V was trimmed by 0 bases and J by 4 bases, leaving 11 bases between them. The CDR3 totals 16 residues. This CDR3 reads CASSLEAGDYNSPLHF. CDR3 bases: TGCGCCAGCAGCTTGGAGGCAGGGGATTATAATTCACCCCTCCACTTT. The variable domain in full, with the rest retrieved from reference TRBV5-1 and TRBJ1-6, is KAGVTQTPRYLIKTRGQQVTLSCSPISGHRSVSWYQQTPGQGLQFLFEYFSETQRNKGNFPGRFSGRQFSNSRSEMNVSTLELGDSALYLCASSLEAGDYNSPLHFGNGTRLTVT.

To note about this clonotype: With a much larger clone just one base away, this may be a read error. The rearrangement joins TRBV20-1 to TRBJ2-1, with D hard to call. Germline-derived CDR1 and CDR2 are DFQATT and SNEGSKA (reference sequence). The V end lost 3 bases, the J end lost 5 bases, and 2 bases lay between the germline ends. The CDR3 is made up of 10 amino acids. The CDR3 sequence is CSARHNEQFF. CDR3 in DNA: TGCAGTGCTAGGCACAATGAGCAGTTCTTC.

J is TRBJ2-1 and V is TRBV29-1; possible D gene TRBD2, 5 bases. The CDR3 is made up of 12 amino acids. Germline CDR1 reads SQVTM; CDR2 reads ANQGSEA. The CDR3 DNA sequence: TGCAGTGCTAGGACTGGCTACAATGAGCAGTTCTTC. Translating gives CSARTGYNEQFF.

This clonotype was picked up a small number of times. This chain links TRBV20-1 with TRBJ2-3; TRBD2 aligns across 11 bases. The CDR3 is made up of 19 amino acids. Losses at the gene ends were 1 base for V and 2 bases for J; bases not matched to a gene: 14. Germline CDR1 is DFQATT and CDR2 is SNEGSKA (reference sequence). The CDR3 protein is CSARVLRLAGGAYTDTQYF. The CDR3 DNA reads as TGCAGTGCTAGAGTTCTGCGGCTAGCGGGAGGAGCCTACACAGATACGCAGTATTTT.

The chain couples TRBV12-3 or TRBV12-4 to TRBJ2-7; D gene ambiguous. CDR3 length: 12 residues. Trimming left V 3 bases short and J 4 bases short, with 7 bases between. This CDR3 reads CASSLAEYEQYF. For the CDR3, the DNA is TGTGCCAGCAGTTTGGCGGAGTACGAGCAGTACTTC.

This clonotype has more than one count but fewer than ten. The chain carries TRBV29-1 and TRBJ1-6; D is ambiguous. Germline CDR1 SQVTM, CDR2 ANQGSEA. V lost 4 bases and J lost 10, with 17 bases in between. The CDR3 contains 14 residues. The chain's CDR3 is CSVGTGILGSPLHF. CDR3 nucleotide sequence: TGCAGCGTTGGGACCGGGATCCTAGGATCACCCCTCCACTTT.

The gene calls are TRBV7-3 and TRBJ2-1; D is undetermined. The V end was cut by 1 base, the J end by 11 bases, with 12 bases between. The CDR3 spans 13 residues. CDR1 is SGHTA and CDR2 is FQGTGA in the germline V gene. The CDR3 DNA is TGTGCCAGCAGCTTAATGGGCAGCCCAAAGCAGTTCTTC. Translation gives CASSLMGSPKQFF.

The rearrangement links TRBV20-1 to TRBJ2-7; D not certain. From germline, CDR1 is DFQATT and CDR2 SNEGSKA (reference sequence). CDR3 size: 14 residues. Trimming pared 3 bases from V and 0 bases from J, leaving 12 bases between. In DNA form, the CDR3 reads TGCAGTGCTAGGACCCCTAGGAGCTCCTACGAGCAGTACTTC. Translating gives CSARTPRSSYEQYF.

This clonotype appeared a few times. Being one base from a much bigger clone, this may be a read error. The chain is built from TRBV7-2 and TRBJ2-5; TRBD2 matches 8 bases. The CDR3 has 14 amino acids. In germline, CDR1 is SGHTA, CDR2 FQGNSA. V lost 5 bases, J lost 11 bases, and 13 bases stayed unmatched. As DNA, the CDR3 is TGTGCCAGCAGCGCCCGGGAGGGCGAGAATGAGCAGTACTTC. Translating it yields CASSAREGENEQYF. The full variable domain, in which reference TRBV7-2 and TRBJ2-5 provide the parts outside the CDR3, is GAGVSQSPSNKVTEKGKDVELRCDPISGHTALYWYRQSLGQGLEFLIYFQGNSAPDKSGLPSDRFSAERTGGSVSTLTIQRTQQEDSAVYLCASSAREGENEQYFGPGTRLLVL.

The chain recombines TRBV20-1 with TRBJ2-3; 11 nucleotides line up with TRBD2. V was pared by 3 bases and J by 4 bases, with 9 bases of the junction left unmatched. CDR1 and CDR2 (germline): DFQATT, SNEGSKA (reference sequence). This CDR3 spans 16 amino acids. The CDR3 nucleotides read TGCAGTGCTAGTCCCGGGACTAGCGGAAACTCAGATACGCAGTATTTT. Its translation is CSASPGTSGNSDTQYF.

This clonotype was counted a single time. The DNA of the CDR3 is TGTGCCAGCTCACCACCAGTTGGTGGTAGTGAGACCAAGTACTTC. It codes for CASSPPVGGSETKYF. J is TRBJ2-4 and V is TRBV18; no clear D gene. CDR1 is KGHSH and CDR2 is LQKENI in the germline V gene. The CDR3 has 15 residues. V was pared by 0 bases and J by 14 bases, with 20 bases between. Complete variable domain (other parts from reference TRBV18 and TRBJ2-4): NAGVMQNPRHLVRRRGQEARLRCSPMKGHSHVYWYRQLPEEGLKFMVYLQKENIIDESGMPKERFSAEFPKEGPSILRIQQVVRGDSAAYFCASSPPVGGSETKYFGAGTRLSVL.

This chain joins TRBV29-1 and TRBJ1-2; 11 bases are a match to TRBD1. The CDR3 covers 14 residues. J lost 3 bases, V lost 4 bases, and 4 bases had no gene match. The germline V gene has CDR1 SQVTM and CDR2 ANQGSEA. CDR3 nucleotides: TGCAGCGTTGGGGGGACAGGGGGAGACTATGGCTACACCTTC. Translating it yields CSVGGTGGDYGYTF.

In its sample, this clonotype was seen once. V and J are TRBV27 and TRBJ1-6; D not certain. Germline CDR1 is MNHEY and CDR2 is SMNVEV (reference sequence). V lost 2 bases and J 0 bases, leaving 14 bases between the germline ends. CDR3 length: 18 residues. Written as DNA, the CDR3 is TGTGCCAGCAGTTTAGAACCCGGCCAGGTCTCCTATAATTCACCCCTCCACTTT. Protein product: CASSLEPGQVSYNSPLHF.

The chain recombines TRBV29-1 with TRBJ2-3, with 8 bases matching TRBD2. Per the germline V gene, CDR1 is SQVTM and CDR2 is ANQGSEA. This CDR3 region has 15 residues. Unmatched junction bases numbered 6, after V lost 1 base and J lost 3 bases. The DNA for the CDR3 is TGCAGCGTTGAAGGTTCGGGGGGGCGGACAGATACGCAGTATTTT. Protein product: CSVEGSGGRTDTQYF.

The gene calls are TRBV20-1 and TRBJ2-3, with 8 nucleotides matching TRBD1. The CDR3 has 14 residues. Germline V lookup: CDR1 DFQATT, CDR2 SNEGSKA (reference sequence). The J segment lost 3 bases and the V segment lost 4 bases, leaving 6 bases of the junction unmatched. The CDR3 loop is CSATDRGKTDTQYF. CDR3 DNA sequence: TGCAGTGCTACTGACAGGGGAAAAACAGATACGCAGTATTTT.

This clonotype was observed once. The CDR3 region has the DNA TGTGCCACCAGCAGAGATCTACAGGGACTTTATGGCTACACCTTC. Protein product: CATSRDLQGLYGYTF. The rearrangement links TRBV15 to TRBJ1-2; D is perhaps TRBD1 (6 bases). Trimming removed 0 bases from V and 5 bases from J, with 13 bases in between. Germline CDR1 and CDR2: LNHNV and YYDKDF (reference sequence). The CDR3 consists of 15 residues.

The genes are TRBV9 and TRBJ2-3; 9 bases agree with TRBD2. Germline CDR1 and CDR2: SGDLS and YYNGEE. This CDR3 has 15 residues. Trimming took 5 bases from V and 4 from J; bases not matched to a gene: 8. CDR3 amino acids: CASSVGAGGSDTQYF. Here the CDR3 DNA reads TGTGCCAGCAGTGTGGGAGCGGGAGGTTCAGATACGCAGTATTTT.

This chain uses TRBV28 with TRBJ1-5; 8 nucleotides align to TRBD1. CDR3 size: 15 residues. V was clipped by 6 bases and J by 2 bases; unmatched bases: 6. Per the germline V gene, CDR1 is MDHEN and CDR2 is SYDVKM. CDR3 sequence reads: CASSFDRGRNQPQHF. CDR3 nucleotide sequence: TGTGCCAGCAGCTTCGACAGGGGACGCAATCAGCCCCAGCATTTT.

The CDR3, as DNA: TGCAGTGCTCTGAACCGGGACTACAACCAACTAGCCAAAAACATTCAGTACTTC. Protein sequence: CSALNRDYNQLAKNIQYF. The chain has TRBV20-1 and TRBJ2-4, with 7 bases lining up with TRBD2. The CDR3 length is 18 residues. Trimming at V came to 5 bases and at J to 0 bases, leaving 16 bases not matched to a gene. Germline CDR1 DFQATT, CDR2 SNEGSKA (reference sequence).

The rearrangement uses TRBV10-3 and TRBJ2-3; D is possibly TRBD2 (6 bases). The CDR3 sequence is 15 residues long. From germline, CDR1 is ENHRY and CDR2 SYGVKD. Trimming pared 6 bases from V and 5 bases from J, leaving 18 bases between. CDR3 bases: TGTGCCATCAGACCGGGGGACCCTCAGGGAGATACGCAGTATTTT. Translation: CAIRPGDPQGDTQYF.

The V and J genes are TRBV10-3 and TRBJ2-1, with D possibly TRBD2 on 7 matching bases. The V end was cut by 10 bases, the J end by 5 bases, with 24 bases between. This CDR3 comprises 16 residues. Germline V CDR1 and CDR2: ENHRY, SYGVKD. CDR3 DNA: TGTGCCACCTCGTACGGGGGGCAGGATCAGGACAATGAGCAGTTCTTC. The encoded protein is CATSYGGQDQDNEQFF.

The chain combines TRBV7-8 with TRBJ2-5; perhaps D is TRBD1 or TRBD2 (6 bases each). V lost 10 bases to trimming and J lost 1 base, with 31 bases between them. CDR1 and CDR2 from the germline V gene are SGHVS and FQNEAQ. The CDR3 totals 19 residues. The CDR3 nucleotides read TGTGCCACCCAGCGAGCCAGGACAGAAAAGGGACTGCGCCAAGAGACCCAGTACTTC. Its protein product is CATQRARTEKGLRQETQYF.

The CDR3 region is CSAPRQARSYNEQFF. Here the CDR3 DNA reads TGCAGTGCCCCCAGACAGGCGCGCTCCTACAATGAGCAGTTCTTC. This chain joins TRBV20-1 and TRBJ2-1; D might be TRBD1 (6 bases). CDR1 and CDR2 (germline): DFQATT, SNEGSKA (reference sequence). V shed 6 bases and J shed 0 bases, with 15 bases lying between them. This CDR3 comprises 15 residues.